The clone carrying this T cell receptor beta chain was found many times. Its antigen is as yet unknown. TCRdb called the 5' RACE reads again in MiXCR, with one record for every CDR3 protein. The sample carries under 450,000 distinct CDR3 sequences, 13% to 15% recorded once. This record belongs to a study of T-cell memory formation after mild COVID-19. Findings and caveats of the study: Cross-reactive memory appears to have joined, as suggested by some responding clones showing up in pre-infection memory.

Germline assignment: CDR1 SQVTM and CDR2 ANQGSEA. The CDR3 is 11 amino acids. The sequence was obtained from a man aged 18-30 years who had mild COVID-19 (a few samples of this study predate the infection). Cell type and time point are not known. V gene TRBV29-1 combines with J gene TRBJ2-5; D not resolved. Sequenced material: PBMCs or a T cell subset sorted from them (not recorded which). CDR3 region: CGATPSQTQYF. The CDR3 nucleotides read TGCGGCGCTACTCCCAGCCAGACCCAGTACTTC.